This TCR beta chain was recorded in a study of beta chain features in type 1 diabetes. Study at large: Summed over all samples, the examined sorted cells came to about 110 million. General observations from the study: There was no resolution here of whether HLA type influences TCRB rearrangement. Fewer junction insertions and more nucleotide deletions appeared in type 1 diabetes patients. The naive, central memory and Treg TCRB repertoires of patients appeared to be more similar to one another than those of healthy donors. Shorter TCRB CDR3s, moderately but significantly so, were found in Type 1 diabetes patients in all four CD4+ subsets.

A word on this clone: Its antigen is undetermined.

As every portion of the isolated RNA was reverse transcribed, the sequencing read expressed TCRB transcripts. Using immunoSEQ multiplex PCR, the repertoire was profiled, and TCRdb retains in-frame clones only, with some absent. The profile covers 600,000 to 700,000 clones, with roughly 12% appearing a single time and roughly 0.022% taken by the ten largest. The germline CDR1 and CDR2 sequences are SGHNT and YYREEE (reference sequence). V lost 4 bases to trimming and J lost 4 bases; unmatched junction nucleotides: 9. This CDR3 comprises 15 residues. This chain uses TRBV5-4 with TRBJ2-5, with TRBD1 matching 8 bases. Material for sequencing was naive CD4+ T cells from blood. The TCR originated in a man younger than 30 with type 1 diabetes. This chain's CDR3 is CASSPGGTGRETQYF. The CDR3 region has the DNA TGTGCCAGCAGCCCAGGGGGGACAGGAAGAGAGACCCAGTACTTC.